Each of the 4 T cell receptor beta chains below was sequenced from the same sample in a study of shared clonotypes between healthy human individuals. Here immunoSEQ multiplex PCR was the method, and the copy in TCRdb shows in-frame clones only, minus some. The table has about 1.1 million clones, roughly 77% seen once. The sequenced material came from memory CD4+ T cells from PBMCs. Subset meaning: CD45RA-negative fraction. The receptors come from a man aged 18 to 29 in good health. Some clones in this sample may be carry-over from other donors' samples.

This chain joins TRBV5-1 and TRBJ1-2; 9 nucleotides agree with TRBD1. The V and J ends lost 3 bases and 5 bases, in that order; junction bases with no gene match: 11. Germline V gives CDR1 SGHRS, CDR2 YFSETQ. The CDR3 covers 16 residues. The CDR3 here is CASSSAGTGFVYGYTF. CDR3 nucleotides: TGCGCCAGCAGCTCGGCCGGGACAGGGTTTGTTTATGGCTACACCTTC.

The V gene is TRBV25-1, the J gene TRBJ2-1, with TRBD2 as a possible D gene (5 bases). The CDR3 is 17 amino acids. Germline CDR1 reads MGHDK; CDR2 reads SYGVNS. V was shortened by 8 bases and J by 0 bases, with 20 bases between the two germline ends. For the CDR3, the DNA is TGTGCCAGCCCAGCCAAGATAGCGTACAGCTCCTACAATGAGCAGTTCTTC. Encoded protein: CASPAKIAYSSYNEQFF.

The J gene is TRBJ2-1, the V gene TRBV29-1, with 8 bases matching TRBD2. CDR1 SQVTM and CDR2 ANQGSEA come from the germline V gene. The junction had 8 bases not matched to a gene; V was cut back by 7 bases and J by 0 bases. This CDR3 region has 15 residues. The CDR3 nucleotides are TGCAGCGGGGCGGGGGGCCTGAGCTCCTACAATGAGCAGTTCTTC. Translation gives CSGAGGLSSYNEQFF.

The J gene is TRBJ2-7, the V gene TRBV7-2; 7 nucleotides align to TRBD2. V lost 2 bases, J lost 2 bases, and 6 bases stayed unmatched. Germline CDR1 SGHTA, CDR2 FQGNSA. CDR3 length: 15 residues. The CDR3 bases are TGTGCCAGCAGCTTATTGAGGGAGGGCCCCTACGAGCAGTACTTC. Its translation: CASSLLREGPYEQYF.